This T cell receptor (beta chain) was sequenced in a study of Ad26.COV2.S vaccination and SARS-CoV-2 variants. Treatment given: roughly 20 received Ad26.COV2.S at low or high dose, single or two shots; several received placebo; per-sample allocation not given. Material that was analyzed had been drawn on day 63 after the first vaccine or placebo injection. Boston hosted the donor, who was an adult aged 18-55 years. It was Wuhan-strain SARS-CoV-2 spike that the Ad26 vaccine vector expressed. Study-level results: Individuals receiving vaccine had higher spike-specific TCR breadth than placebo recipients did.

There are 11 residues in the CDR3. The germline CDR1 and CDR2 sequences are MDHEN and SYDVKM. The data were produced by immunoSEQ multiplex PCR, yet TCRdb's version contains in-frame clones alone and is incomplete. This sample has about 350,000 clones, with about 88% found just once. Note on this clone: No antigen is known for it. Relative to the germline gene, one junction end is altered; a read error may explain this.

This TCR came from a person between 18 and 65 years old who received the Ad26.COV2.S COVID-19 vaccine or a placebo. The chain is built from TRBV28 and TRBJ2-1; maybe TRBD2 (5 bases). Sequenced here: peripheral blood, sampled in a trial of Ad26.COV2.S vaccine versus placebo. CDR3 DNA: TGTGCCAGCACGGGGTACAGTGAGCAGTTCTTC. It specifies CASTGYSEQFF.